The 20 T cell receptor beta chains below all came from one sample that was sequenced in a study of CD4 T cells in relation to SARS-CoV-2 and coronaviruses. Some clones are missing from TCRdb's copy, which holds only in-frame ones; the method was immunoSEQ multiplex PCR. In the table there are about 37,000 clones, 82% of which are singletons. These TCRs' antigens remain unknown. The source material was naive CD4+ T cells from PBMCs, cultured in vitro. Subset given: naive CD4+ T cells isolated by negative enrichment. Every receptor here comes from an adult with COVID-19.

J is TRBJ2-3 and V is TRBV29-1; D is perhaps TRBD2 (5 bases). V lost 7 bases and J lost 0, with 8 bases in between. This CDR3 is built from 12 residues. The germline V gene encodes CDR1 SQVTM and CDR2 ANQGSEA. CDR3 nucleotide sequence: TGCAGCGCCCTAGCTAGCACAGATACGCAGTATTTT. This sequence encodes CSALASTDTQYF.

This clone has only one observation. The chain links TRBV24-1 to TRBJ2-1; 10 bases line up with TRBD1. The CDR3 sequence is 17 residues long. Germline trimming cut 3 bases from V and 6 bases from J; bases unmatched to any gene: 10. Per the germline V gene, CDR1 is KGHDR and CDR2 is SFDVKD. Here the CDR3 DNA reads TGTGCCACCAGTGATACGTTAAGACAGGGGGCTGGCAATGAGCAGTTCTTC. Its translation: CATSDTLRQGAGNEQFF.

V is TRBV7-9 and J is TRBJ2-7; D gene unclear. There are 13 residues in the CDR3. The V gene's germline CDR1 is SEHNR and CDR2 FQNEAQ (reference sequence). V gave up 0 bases and J gave up 3 bases, with 6 bases separating them. The chain's CDR3 is CASSLASSYEQYF. The CDR3 nucleotides are TGTGCCAGCAGCTTAGCTAGTAGCTACGAGCAGTACTTC.

This clone was seen a handful of times. The genes are TRBV5-1 and TRBJ2-7; TRBD2 is a possible D gene (5 bases). Looked up from germline, CDR1 is SGHRS and CDR2 is YFSETQ. This CDR3 has 14 amino acids. Trimming took 4 bases from V and 0 from J, leaving 11 bases between them. DNA of the CDR3: TGCGCCAGCAGCCGGGGTAGGAGCTCCTACGAGCAGTACTTC. It translates to CASSRGRSSYEQYF. Drawing the rest from reference TRBV5-1 and TRBJ2-7, the complete variable domain is KAGVTQTPRYLIKTRGQQVTLSCSPISGHRSVSWYQQTPGQGLQFLFEYFSETQRNKGNFPGRFSGRQFSNSRSEMNVSTLELGDSALYLCASSRGRSSYEQYFGPGTRLTVT.

The genes are TRBV6-5 and TRBJ2-2; D may be TRBD2 (5 bases). The germline V gene encodes CDR1 MNHEY and CDR2 SVGAGI. This CDR3 has 13 residues. Trimming took 4 bases from V and 8 from J, leaving 11 bases between them. The CDR3 coding sequence is TGTGCCAGCAGTTCATGGCGGGCGGGGGAGCTGTTTTTT. Translation: CASSSWRAGELFF.

In this sample, this clone turned up once. The V call is TRBV9, the J call TRBJ2-7, with D uncertain. Trimming removed 7 bases from V and 0 bases from J, with 8 bases in between. In germline, CDR1 is SGDLS, CDR2 YYNGEE. This CDR3 region has 12 residues. Here the CDR3 DNA reads TGTGCCAGCGGACCAAACTCCTACGAGCAGTACTTC. Its protein product is CASGPNSYEQYF.

The chain carries TRBV3-1 (or the pseudogene TRBV3-2) and TRBJ2-4; D possibly uses TRBD1 or TRBD2 (6 bases each). The CDR3 length is 15 residues. Germline loops: CDR1 LGHDT, CDR2 YNNKEL (reference sequence). Between the trimmed V and J ends, which lost 3 bases and 8 bases, there was a span of 17 bases. The CDR3 loop reads CASSQRQAPGDIQYF. CDR3 sequence (DNA): TGTGCCAGCAGCCAGAGACAGGCACCGGGGGACATTCAGTACTTC.

The rearrangement links TRBV19 to TRBJ2-2; tentative D call: TRBD1 (7 bases). The CDR3 consists of 17 residues. The V gene lost 1 base and the J gene lost 0 bases, with 12 bases spanning the gap. Germline values: CDR1 LNHDA, CDR2 SQIVND (reference sequence). This chain's CDR3 is CASSIAGGQTNTGELFF. The DNA for the CDR3 is TGTGCCAGTAGTATAGCCGGGGGACAGACGAACACCGGGGAGCTGTTTTTT.

The rearrangement joins TRBV7-9 to TRBJ2-7; 9 positions match TRBD1. V lost 6 bases, J lost 7 bases, and 4 bases stayed unmatched. Germline CDR1 SEHNR, CDR2 FQNEAQ (reference sequence). The CDR3 is 12 amino acids. The CDR3 DNA follows: TGTGCCAGCAGTACAGGGGGCAATGAGCAGTACTTC. Translation: CASSTGGNEQYF.

The sample holds one count of this clone. This chain links TRBV4-3 with TRBJ2-3; TRBD2 is a possible D gene (5 bases). This CDR3 has 16 residues. V dropped 4 bases and J dropped 2 bases, with 16 bases sitting between them. CDR1 is LGHNA and CDR2 is YSLEER in the germline V gene. In DNA, the CDR3 is TGCGCCAGCAGCCCCTGGGGAGCCCAGCCCACAGATACGCAGTATTTT. Residues: CASSPWGAQPTDTQYF.

The chain recombines TRBV11-1 with TRBJ2-2; D unclear. In germline, CDR1 is SGHAT, CDR2 FQDESV (reference sequence). The CDR3 contains 15 residues. Trimming removed 7 bases at V and 1 base at J, with 13 bases between. The CDR3 region has the DNA TGTGCCAGCAACAAGGACGGAATGAACACCGGGGAGCTGTTTTTT. This codes for CASNKDGMNTGELFF.

This chain joins TRBV2 and TRBJ1-5, with 7 bases lining up with TRBD1. V shed 6 bases, J shed 3 bases, and the junction held 14 bases outside the gene matches. The CDR3 is 17 amino acids. Germline lookup yields CDR1 SNHLY and CDR2 FYNNEI. CDR3 sequence reads: CASRPETLTGSNQPQHF. CDR3 nucleotide sequence: TGTGCCAGCAGACCCGAAACACTGACAGGGTCCAATCAGCCCCAGCATTTT.

The V call is TRBV7-2, the J call TRBJ2-3, with 10 bases aligning to TRBD2. Germline V gene data show CDR1 as SGHTA and CDR2 as FQGNSA. The CDR3 runs to 16 residues. V lost 5 bases and J lost 1; bases outside the gene matches: 6. CDR3 bases: TGTGCCAGCAGCCTAACTAGCGGGAAGGGCACAGATACGCAGTATTTT. It is translated as CASSLTSGKGTDTQYF. Supplemented by reference TRBV7-2 and TRBJ2-3, the full variable domain reads GAGVSQSPSNKVTEKGKDVELRCDPISGHTALYWYRQSLGQGLEFLIYFQGNSAPDKSGLPSDRFSAERTGGSVSTLTIQRTQQEDSAVYLCASSLTSGKGTDTQYFGPGTRLTVL.

The chain has TRBV4-2 and TRBJ1-5; D remains unclear. The germline CDR1 and CDR2 sequences are LGHNA and YNFKEQ. Trimming took 4 bases from V and 11 from J, leaving 0 bases between them. The CDR3 is made up of 8 amino acids. CDR3 residues: CASSPQHF. CDR3 DNA: TGTGCCAGCAGCCCCCAGCATTTT.

The CDR3 DNA is TGTGCCAGCACCCTTTCTAGCGGCTCGAACACCGGGGAGCTGTTTTTT. It is translated as CASTLSSGSNTGELFF. The gene calls are TRBV9 and TRBJ2-2; 7 nucleotides line up with TRBD2. The CDR3 covers 16 residues. The ends lost 6 bases at V and 0 bases at J; junction bases unmatched: 8. Germline V gene lookup returns CDR1 SGDLS and CDR2 YYNGEE.

The chain combines TRBV3-1 (or the pseudogene TRBV3-2) with TRBJ2-5; no firm D call. V gave up 0 bases and J gave up 5 bases, with 10 bases separating them. CDR3 length equals 14 residues. Germline loops: CDR1 LGHDT, CDR2 YNNKEL (reference sequence). The CDR3 coding sequence is TGTGCCAGCAGCCAAGATTTGAATAGGGAGACCCAGTACTTC. It is translated as CASSQDLNRETQYF.

CDR3 sequence reads: CASSFAGFYNEQFF. CDR3 DNA sequence: TGTGCCAGTAGTTTTGCGGGGTTTTACAATGAGCAGTTCTTC. The V call is TRBV19, the J call TRBJ2-1, with a possible D match to TRBD2 (6 bases). This CDR3 comprises 14 residues. V lost 5 bases and J 4 bases, leaving 12 bases between the germline ends. Per germline, CDR1 LNHDA and CDR2 SQIVND (reference sequence). Complete variable domain (other parts from reference TRBV19 and TRBJ2-1): DGGITQSPKYLFRKEGQNVTLSCEQNLNHDAMYWYRQDPGQGLRLIYYSQIVNDFQKGDIAEGYSVSREKKESFPLTVTSAQKNPTAFYLCASSFAGFYNEQFFGPGTRLTVL.

This clone came up once. V and J are TRBV27 and TRBJ2-3; 7 bases agree with TRBD1. The CDR3 consists of 15 residues. The J segment lost 2 bases and the V segment lost 5 bases, leaving 7 bases of the junction unmatched. Looked up from germline, CDR1 is MNHEY and CDR2 is SMNVEV (reference sequence). The CDR3 DNA reads TGTGCCAGCAGTGTAAGGACAGGATACACAGATACGCAGTATTTT. Residues: CASSVRTGYTDTQYF.

The chain joins TRBV6-1 to TRBJ2-7; 7 bases align to TRBD1. J gave up 2 bases and V 2 bases, and 6 bases lay outside the gene matches. Germline assignment: CDR1 MNHNS and CDR2 SASEGT. The CDR3 spans 15 residues. CDR3 bases: TGTGCCAGCAGTGAAACGACAGGGTCCCCCTACGAGCAGTACTTC. As protein: CASSETTGSPYEQYF.

Points on this clone: The junction differs from germline at one of its ends, possibly a read error. This rearrangement joins TRBV5-1 to TRBJ2-7, with 12 positions matching TRBD2. Per the germline V gene, CDR1 is SGHRS and CDR2 is YFSETQ. The CDR3 extends over 14 amino acids. In DNA, the CDR3 is TGCGCCAGCAGCTTACAAACGACTAGCGGGAGCAGGAACTTC. It encodes CASSLQTTSGSRNF.